This T cell receptor beta chain is drawn from a study of CDR3 diversity in severe acne. In the case of this clonotype: This may be a read error, as it is one base from a much larger clone.

V lost 4 bases and J lost 6, with 17 bases in between. Germline assignment: CDR1 KGHDR and CDR2 SFDVKD. The CDR3 runs 15 residues. TCRdb itself ran the PCR reads through MiXCR, one entry per CDR3 protein. In the table there are 79,000 or so distinct CDR3 sequences, about 53% of which are singletons. This clonotype was sampled from a male donor with severe acne vulgaris. The chain employs TRBV24-1 and TRBJ1-1, with no clear D. Source material: blood. CDR3 nucleotides: TGTGCCACCAGTGACCGCGACGGGAAGGACTCTGAAGCTTTCTTT. It yields the protein CATSDRDGKDSEAFF.